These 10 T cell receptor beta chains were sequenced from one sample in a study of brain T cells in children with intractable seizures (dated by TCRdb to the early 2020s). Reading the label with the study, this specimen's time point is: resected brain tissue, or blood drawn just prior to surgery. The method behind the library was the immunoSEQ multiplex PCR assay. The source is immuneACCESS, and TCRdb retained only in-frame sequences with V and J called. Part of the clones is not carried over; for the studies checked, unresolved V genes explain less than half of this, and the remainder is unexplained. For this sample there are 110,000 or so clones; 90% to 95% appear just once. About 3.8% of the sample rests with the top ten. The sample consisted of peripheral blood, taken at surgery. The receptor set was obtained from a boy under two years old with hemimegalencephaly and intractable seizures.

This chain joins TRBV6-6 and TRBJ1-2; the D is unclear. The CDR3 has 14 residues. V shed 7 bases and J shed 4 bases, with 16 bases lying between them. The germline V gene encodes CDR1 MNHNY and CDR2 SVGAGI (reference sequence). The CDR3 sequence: CASITQFRSYGYTF. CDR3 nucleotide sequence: TGTGCCAGCATTACCCAGTTTCGGAGCTATGGCTACACCTTC.

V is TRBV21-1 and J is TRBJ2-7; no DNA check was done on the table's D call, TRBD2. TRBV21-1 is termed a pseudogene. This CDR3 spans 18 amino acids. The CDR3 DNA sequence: TGTGCCAGCAGCAAAGGATTCCCCCTTAGCGGGCACTCCTACGAGCAGTACTTC. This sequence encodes CASSKGFPLSGHSYEQYF.

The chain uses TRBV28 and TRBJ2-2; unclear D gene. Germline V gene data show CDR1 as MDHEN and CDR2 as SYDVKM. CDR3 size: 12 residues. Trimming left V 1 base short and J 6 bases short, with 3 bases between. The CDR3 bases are TGTGCCAGCAGTTTATTGGCCGGGGAGCTGTTTTTT. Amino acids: CASSLLAGELFF.

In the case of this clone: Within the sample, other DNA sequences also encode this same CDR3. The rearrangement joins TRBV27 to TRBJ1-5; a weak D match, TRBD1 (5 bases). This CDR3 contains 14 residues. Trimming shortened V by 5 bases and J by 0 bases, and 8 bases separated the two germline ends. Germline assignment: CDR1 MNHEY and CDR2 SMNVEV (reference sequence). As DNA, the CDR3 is TGTGCCAGCAGTCTGGGGGGTAGCAATCAGCCCCAGCATTTT. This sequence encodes CASSLGGSNQPQHF.

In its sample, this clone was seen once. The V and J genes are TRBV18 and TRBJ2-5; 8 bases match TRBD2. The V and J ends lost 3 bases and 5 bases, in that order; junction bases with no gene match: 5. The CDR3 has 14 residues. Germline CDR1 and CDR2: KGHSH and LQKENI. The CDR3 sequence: CASSPLPGGETQYF. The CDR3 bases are TGTGCCAGCTCACCCCTCCCGGGAGGGGAGACCCAGTACTTC.

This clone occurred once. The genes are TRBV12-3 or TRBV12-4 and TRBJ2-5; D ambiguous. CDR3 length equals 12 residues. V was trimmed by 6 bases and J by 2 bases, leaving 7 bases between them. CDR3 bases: TGTGCCAGCAGCGGAGTACAAGAGACCCAGTACTTC. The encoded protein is CASSGVQETQYF.

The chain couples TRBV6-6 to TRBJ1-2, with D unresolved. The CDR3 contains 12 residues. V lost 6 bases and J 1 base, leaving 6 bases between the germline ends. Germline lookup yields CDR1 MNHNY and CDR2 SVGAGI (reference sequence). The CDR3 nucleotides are TGTGCCAGCAGGGGCGGTAACTATGGCTACACCTTC. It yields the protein CASRGGNYGYTF.

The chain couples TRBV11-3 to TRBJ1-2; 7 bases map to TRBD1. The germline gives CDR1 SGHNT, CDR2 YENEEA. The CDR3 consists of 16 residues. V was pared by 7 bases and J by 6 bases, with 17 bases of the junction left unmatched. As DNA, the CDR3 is TGTGCCAGCACCGGACATGACAGGACAGGTGTGGATGGCTACACCTTC. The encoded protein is CASTGHDRTGVDGYTF.

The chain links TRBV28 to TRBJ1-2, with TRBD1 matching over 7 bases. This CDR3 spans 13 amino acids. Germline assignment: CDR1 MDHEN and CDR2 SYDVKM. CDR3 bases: TGTGCAGCGTTTGCAGGGGGTTCCTATGGCTACACCTTC. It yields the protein CAAFAGGSYGYTF.

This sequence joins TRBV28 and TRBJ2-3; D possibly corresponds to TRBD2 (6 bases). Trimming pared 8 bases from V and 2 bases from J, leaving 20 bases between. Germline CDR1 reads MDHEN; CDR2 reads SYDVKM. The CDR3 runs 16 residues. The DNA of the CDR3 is TGTGCCAGCGGGGAGTTGTTGCGGGATAACACAGATACGCAGTATTTT. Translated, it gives CASGELLRDNTDTQYF.